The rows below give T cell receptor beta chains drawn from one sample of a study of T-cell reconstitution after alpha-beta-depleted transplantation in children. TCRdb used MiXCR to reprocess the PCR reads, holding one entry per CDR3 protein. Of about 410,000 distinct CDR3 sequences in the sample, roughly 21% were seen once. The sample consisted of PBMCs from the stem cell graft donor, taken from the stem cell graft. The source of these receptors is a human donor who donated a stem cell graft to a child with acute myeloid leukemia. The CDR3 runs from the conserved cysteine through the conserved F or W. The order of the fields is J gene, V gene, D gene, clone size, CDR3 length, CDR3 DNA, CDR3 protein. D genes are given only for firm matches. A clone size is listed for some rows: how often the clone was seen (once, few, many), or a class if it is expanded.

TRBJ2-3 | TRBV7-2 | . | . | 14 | TGTGCCAGCAGCTTATCTCGGGGCACAGATACGCAGTATTTT | CASSLSRGTDTQYF
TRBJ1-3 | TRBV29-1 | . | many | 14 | TGCAGCGTTGACGCACAGAGCTCTGGAAACACCATATATTTT | CSVDAQSSGNTIYF
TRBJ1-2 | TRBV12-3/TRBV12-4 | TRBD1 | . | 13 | TGTGCCAGCAGTTTTGACAGGGCGAACGGCTACACCTTC | CASSFDRANGYTF
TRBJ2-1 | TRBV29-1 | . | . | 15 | TGCAGCGTTGAAGCCCCGGGCGGGCCCTGGGATGAGCAGTTCTTC | CSVEAPGGPWDEQFF
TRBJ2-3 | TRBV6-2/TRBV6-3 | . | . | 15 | TGTGCCAGCAGTTATGGAGGGGTGGGGGCGGATACGCAGTATTTT | CASSYGGVGADTQYF
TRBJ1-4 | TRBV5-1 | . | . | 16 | TGCGCCAGCAGCCCGGGGACGACTGCAACTAATGAAAAACTGTTTTTT | CASSPGTTATNEKLFF
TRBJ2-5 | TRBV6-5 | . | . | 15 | TGTGCCAGCAGTTACGGAACGGACAACCAAGAGACCCAGTACTTC | CASSYGTDNQETQYF
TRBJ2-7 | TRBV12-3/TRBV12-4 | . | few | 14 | TGTGCCAGCACTCTAGACAGGTCCTCCTACGAGCAGTACTTC | CASTLDRSSYEQYF
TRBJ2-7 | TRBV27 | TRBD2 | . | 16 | TGTGCCAGCAGTTTATCCCGACTAGCGGCGTACCACGAGCAGTACTTC | CASSLSRLAAYHEQYF
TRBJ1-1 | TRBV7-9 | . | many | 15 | TGTGCCAGCAGCTTAGTGGCGACAGGAAACACTGAAGCTTTCTTT | CASSLVATGNTEAFF
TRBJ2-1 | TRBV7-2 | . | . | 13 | TGTGCCAGCAGCAAGGACCCACGTTCGGAGCAGTTCTTC | CASSKDPRSEQFF
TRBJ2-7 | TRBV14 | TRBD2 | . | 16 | TGTGCCAGCAGCCAGGGTAGCGGGAGGACCCCCTACGAGCAGTACTTC | CASSQGSGRTPYEQYF
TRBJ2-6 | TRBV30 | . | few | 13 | TGTGCCTGGAGTTTGGGGGGGGCCAACGTCCTGACTTTC | CAWSLGGANVLTF
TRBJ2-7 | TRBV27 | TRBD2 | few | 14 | TGTGCCAGCAGTTTACGCGGGACTACCTACGAGCAATACTTC | CASSLRGTTYEQYF
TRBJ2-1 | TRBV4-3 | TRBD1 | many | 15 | TGCGCCAGCAGCCTCACCGGGACAGGGGTCGATGAGCAGTTCTTC | CASSLTGTGVDEQFF
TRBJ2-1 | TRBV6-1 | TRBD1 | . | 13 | TGTGCCAGCACGGACAGGGTTCGCAATGAGCAGTTCTTC | CASTDRVRNEQFF
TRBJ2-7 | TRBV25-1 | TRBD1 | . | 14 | TGTGCCAGCAGTGACGGGACAGTGTACGACGAGCAGTACTTC | CASSDGTVYDEQYF
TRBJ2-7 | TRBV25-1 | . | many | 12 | TGTGCCAGCAGTAACGTGTCCTACGAGCAGTACTTC | CASSNVSYEQYF
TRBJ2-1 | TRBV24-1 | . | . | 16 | TGTGCCACCAGTGGGAAGGGGGCGGGCGGAGGGTATGAGCAGTTCTTC | CATSGKGAGGGYEQFF
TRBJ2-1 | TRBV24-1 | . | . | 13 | TGTGCCACCTCACAAAGGGGATACAATGAGCAGTTCTTC | CATSQRGYNEQFF
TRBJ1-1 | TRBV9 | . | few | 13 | TGTGCCAGCAGCGTAGAGTGGGGACCTGAAGCTTTCTTT | CASSVEWGPEAFF
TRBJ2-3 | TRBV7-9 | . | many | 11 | TGTGCCAGCAGCCACACAGATACGCAGTATTTT | CASSHTDTQYF
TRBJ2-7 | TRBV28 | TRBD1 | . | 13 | TGTGCCAGCAATGGGGGACAGTTCTACGAGCAGTACTTC | CASNGGQFYEQYF
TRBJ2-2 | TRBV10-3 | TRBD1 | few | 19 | TGTGCCATCAGTGAGGCGAAGGGACAGACGATAAGGGGCACCGGGGAGCTGTTTTTT | CAISEAKGQTIRGTGELFF
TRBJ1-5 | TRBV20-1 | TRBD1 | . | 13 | TGCAGTGCTAGCCAGGGGGTAAAACAGCCCCAGCATTTT | CSASQGVKQPQHF
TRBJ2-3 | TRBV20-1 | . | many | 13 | TGCAGTGCTAGAGGACAAAGTGGAGATACGCAGTATTTT | CSARGQSGDTQYF
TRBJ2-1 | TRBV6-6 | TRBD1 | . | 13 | TGTGCCAGCAGGAGGGGGCAAAACAATGAGCAGTTCTTC | CASRRGQNNEQFF
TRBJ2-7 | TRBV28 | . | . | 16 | TGTGCCAGCAGTGCACGTGACTACCGAAATACCTACGAGCAGTACTTC | CASSARDYRNTYEQYF
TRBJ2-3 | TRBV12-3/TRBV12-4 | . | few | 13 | TGTGCCAGCAGTTTCCTGTCCACAGATACGCAGTATTTT | CASSFLSTDTQYF
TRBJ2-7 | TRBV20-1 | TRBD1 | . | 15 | TGCAGTGCTAGAGGAGGACAGGGACATTTGAGTTGGCAGTACTTC | CSARGGQGHLSWQYF
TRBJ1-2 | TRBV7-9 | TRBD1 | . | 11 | TGTGCCAGCAGCTCCGGACAGGGTGACACCTTC | CASSSGQGDTF
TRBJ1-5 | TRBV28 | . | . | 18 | TGTGCCAGCAGTTTAGAGCGGGCGGGCAGGGGCAGCAATCAGCCCCAGCATTTT | CASSLERAGRGSNQPQHF
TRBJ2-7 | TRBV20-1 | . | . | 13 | TGCAGTGCTGGGGGGCCATCATATTGCGAGCAGTACTTC | CSAGGPSYCEQYF
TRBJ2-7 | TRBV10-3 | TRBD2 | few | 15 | TGTGCCATCAGTGAGGGACTAGCGGGACCTTCCGAGCAGTACTTC | CAISEGLAGPSEQYF
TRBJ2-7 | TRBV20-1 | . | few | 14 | TGCAGTGCTAGCCACCGGGACGGATCCTACGAGCAGTACTTC | CSASHRDGSYEQYF
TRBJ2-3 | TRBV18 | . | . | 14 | TGTGCCAGCCTACAAGGTAGAAGCACAGATACGCAGTATTTT | CASLQGRSTDTQYF
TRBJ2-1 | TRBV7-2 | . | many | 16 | TGTGCCAGCAGCTTAGGGATCCTGTGGGAGAACAATGAGCAGTTCTTC | CASSLGILWENNEQFF
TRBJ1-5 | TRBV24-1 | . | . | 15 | TGTGCCACCAGTGACCCAGGACGAAGCAATCAGCCCCAGCATTTT | CATSDPGRSNQPQHF
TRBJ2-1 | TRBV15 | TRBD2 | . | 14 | TGTGCCACCAGCGGGCGCGGGAGGCGGGATGAGCAGTTCTTC | CATSGRGRRDEQFF
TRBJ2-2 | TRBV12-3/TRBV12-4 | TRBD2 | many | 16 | TGTGCCAGCAGCAAACTAGCGGGAGCGAACACCGGGGAGCTGTTTTTT | CASSKLAGANTGELFF
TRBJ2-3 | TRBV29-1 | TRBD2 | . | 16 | TGCAGCGTCGTCCTCACCACGGGAGGGGTGGCAGATACGCAGTATTTT | CSVVLTTGGVADTQYF
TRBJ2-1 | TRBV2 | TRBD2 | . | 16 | TGTGCCAGCAGTGACCCAGCTAGCGGGACCTACAATGAGCAGTTCTTC | CASSDPASGTYNEQFF
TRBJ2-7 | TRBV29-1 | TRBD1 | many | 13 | TGCAGCGTTTGGACAGGGGAAGCGGTCGAGCAGTACTTC | CSVWTGEAVEQYF
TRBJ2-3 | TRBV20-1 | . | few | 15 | TGCAGTGCTAATTCCTATGGATATTACACAGATACGCAGTATTTT | CSANSYGYYTDTQYF
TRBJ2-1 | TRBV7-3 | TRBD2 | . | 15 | TGTGCCAGCAGCTTAAACGGCGGGAGAATCGATGAGCAGTTCTTC | CASSLNGGRIDEQFF
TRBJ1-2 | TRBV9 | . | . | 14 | TGTGCCAGCAGCGTAAGCGGCCGGAACTATGGCTACACCTTC | CASSVSGRNYGYTF
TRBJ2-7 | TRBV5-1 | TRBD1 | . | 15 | TGCGCCAGCAGCTTGGGACAGGGGTTAGGCGACGAGCAGTACTTC | CASSLGQGLGDEQYF
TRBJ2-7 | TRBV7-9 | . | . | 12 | TGTGCCAGCAGCCTGAGAAAAGTCGAGCAGTACTTC | CASSLRKVEQYF
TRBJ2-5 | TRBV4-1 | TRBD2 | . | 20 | TGCGCCAGCAGCCGCTCATCAGGGACTAGCGGGAGGATGGGGCAAGAGACCCAGTACTTC | CASSRSSGTSGRMGQETQYF
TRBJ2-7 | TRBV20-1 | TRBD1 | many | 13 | TGCAGTGCGGAGGACAGGGGCGGCTACGAGCAGTACTTC | CSAEDRGGYEQYF
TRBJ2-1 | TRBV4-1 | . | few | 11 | TGCGCCAGCAGATGGGGGAATGAGCAGTTCTTC | CASRWGNEQFF
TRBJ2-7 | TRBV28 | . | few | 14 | TGTGCCAGCACCGGGCCGAACCTCTCCTACGAGCAGTACTTC | CASTGPNLSYEQYF
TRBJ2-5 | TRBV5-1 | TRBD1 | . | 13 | TGCGCCAGCAACACAGGGGGTCAAGAGACCCAGTACTTC | CASNTGGQETQYF